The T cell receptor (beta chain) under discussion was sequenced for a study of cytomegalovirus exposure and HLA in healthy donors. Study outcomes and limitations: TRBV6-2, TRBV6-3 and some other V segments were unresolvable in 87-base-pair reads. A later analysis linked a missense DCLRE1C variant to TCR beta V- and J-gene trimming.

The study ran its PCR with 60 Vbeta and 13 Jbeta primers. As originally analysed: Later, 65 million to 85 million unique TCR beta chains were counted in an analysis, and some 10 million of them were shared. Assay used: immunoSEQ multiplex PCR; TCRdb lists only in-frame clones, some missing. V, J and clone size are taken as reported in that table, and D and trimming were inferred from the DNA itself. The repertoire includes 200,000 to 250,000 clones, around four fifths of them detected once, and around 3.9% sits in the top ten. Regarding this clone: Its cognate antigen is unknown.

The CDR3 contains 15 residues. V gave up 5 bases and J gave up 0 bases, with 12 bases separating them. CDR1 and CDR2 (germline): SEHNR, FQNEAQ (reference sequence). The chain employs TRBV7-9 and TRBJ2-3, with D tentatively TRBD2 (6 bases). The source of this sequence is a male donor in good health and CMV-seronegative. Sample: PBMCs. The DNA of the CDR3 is TGTGCCAGCAGCCGTAGCGGAACTAGCACAGATACGCAGTATTTT. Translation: CASSRSGTSTDTQYF.